A selection of T cell receptor beta chains follows, all from one sample in a study of cytomegalovirus exposure and HLA in healthy donors. Here immunoSEQ multiplex PCR was the method, and the copy in TCRdb shows in-frame clones only, minus some. This sample has 230,000 or so clones; 80% to 95% occur once, and the top ten carry 1.5% to 2%. Sequences were obtained from PBMCs. These receptors came from a girl aged 2 to 9 in good health and CMV-seronegative. CDR3s leave out the opening cysteine and the closing phenylalanine or tryptophan.

v_call	cdr3_aa
TRBV29-1	SVTISSNQPQH
TRBV11-2	ASSLESSYNEQF
TRBV6-5	ASKGVRYQETQY
TRBV19	ASGTGYEQY
TRBV19	ASSRLGHHSGNTIY
TRBV5-6	ASSRGLAGTGELF
TRBV30	AWSLGTSGRWGYNEQF
TRBV6-6	ASTLQGAPEAF
TRBV25-1	ASSGPTGKKLPYEQY
TRBV4-1	ASSQGDTTYEQY
TRBV12-5	ASGMDSYGYT
TRBV19	ASSIEGARSNQPQH
TRBV30	AWSVSGYNEQF
TRBV28	ASSLSGQGVSPLH
TRBV10-3	AISDQFLAGETQY
TRBV4-1	ASSEQGEDTEAF
TRBV29-1	SVPGNSYGYT